This TCR beta chain was sequenced during a study of T cell responses to AZD1222 COVID-19 vaccine. Clones were sequenced by immunoSEQ multiplex PCR, and TCRdb holds only the in-frame ones, with some missing. The profile shows tens of thousands of clones, around 82% of them singletons. CDR1 is MNHNS, CDR2 SASEGT, per germline. The ends lost 0 bases at V and 4 bases at J; junction bases unmatched: 7. The CDR3 is made up of 16 amino acids. Sample: peripheral blood, taken 28 days after the second AZD1222 dose. This receptor was identified in an adult who received the AZD1222 COVID-19 vaccine. This chain uses TRBV6-1 with TRBJ1-1, with 8 bases aligning to TRBD1. CDR3 DNA sequence: TGTGCCAGCAGTGAAGCGCCAGGGGGCTACAGCACTGAAGCTTTCTTT. Its translation is CASSEAPGGYSTEAFF.